The 28 T cell receptor beta chains below were found in one sample sequenced in a study of shared clonotypes between healthy human individuals. The protocol was immunoSEQ multiplex PCR, while the TCRdb copy is restricted to in-frame clones and leaves out a portion. The data contain fewer than 1 million clones, 96% of them singletons. Naive CD8 isolation took CD45RO-negative cells positively selected for CCR7 and excluded terminally differentiated effector memory CD45RA+ cells. Sequencing was carried out using naive CD8+ T cells sorted from blood. These TCRs come from a man aged 30 to 45 in good health.

CDR3 nucleotide sequence: TGTGCCAGCAGTTACGATTCAGCATCAGTGTTTTTT. Protein: CASSYDSASVFF. The V call is TRBV6-6, the J call TRBJ1-4; D is uncertain. The CDR3 sequence is 12 residues long. V dropped 2 bases and J dropped 15 bases, with 13 bases sitting between them. Per the germline V gene, CDR1 is MNHNY and CDR2 is SVGAGI (reference sequence).

This clone has only one observation. The chain carries TRBV7-9 and TRBJ2-7; D uncertain. The CDR3 is 14 residues long. V lost 5 bases and J 0 bases, leaving 11 bases between the germline ends. Germline CDR1 is SEHNR and CDR2 is FQNEAQ (reference sequence). CDR3 nucleotides: TGTGCCAGCAGCACCCCACTGTTCTCCTACGAGCAGTACTTC. This encodes CASSTPLFSYEQYF.

The chain joins TRBV6-6 to TRBJ2-7; no reliable D call. V was cut by 5 bases and J by 3 bases, with 17 bases left in between. The germline gives CDR1 MNHNY, CDR2 SVGAGI (reference sequence). The CDR3 has 15 amino acids. CDR3 amino acids: CASSAVPAESYEQYF. The CDR3 nucleotides read TGTGCCAGCAGTGCCGTACCCGCCGAAAGCTACGAGCAGTACTTC.

The J gene is TRBJ2-2, the V gene TRBV4-1, with D tentatively TRBD1 (6 bases). The V end lost 0 bases, the J end lost 4 bases, and 12 bases lay between the germline ends. The germline CDR1 and CDR2 sequences are MGHRA and YSYEKL. The CDR3 contains 16 residues. In DNA, the CDR3 is TGCGCCAGCAGCCAAGAATTAACAGGGTTCACCGGGGAGCTGTTTTTT. Residues: CASSQELTGFTGELFF.

The chain carries TRBV10-2 and TRBJ2-7; 8 bases line up with TRBD2. V lost 6 bases, J lost 4 bases, and 17 bases stayed unmatched. CDR3 length: 17 residues. Per germline, CDR1 WSHSY and CDR2 SAAADI. As DNA, the CDR3 is TGCGCCAGCAGCTCGGAGTATGGTCTAGCGGGTTTGTACGAGCAGTACTTC. As protein: CASSSEYGLAGLYEQYF.

This clone was recorded once. In the same sample, other DNA sequences code for this CDR3. This chain connects TRBV15 to TRBJ1-5; D remains ambiguous. This CDR3 is 13 amino acids long. V lost 3 bases to trimming and J lost 2 bases, with 5 bases between them. The germline CDR1 and CDR2 sequences are LNHNV and YYDKDF (reference sequence). The CDR3 loop is CATSRGGNQPQHF. The CDR3 bases are TGTGCCACCAGCAGGGGAGGCAATCAGCCCCAGCATTTT.

The CDR3: CASSQDPGLSYEQYF. CDR3 nucleotide sequence: TGCGCCAGCAGCCAAGATCCGGGACTCTCCTACGAGCAGTACTTC. This chain joins TRBV4-1 and TRBJ2-7; D may be TRBD2 (6 bases). There are 15 residues in the CDR3. Trimming removed 0 bases from V and 0 bases from J, with 9 bases in between. Per germline, CDR1 MGHRA and CDR2 YSYEKL.

The gene calls are TRBV27 and TRBJ1-5; the D is unclear. This CDR3 is 14 amino acids long. Trimming stripped 0 bases from V and 3 bases from J, with 6 bases between. CDR1 and CDR2 from the germline V gene are MNHEY and SMNVEV (reference sequence). The CDR3 bases are TGTGCCAGCAGTTTATCGCCCTCCAATCAGCCCCAGCATTTT. Its protein is CASSLSPSNQPQHF.

This clone was observed a handful of times. The J gene is TRBJ2-2, the V gene TRBV27, with D hard to call. This CDR3 has 12 residues. V was shortened by 5 bases and J by 5 bases, with 6 bases between the two germline ends. Per the germline V gene, CDR1 is MNHEY and CDR2 is SMNVEV (reference sequence). The CDR3 DNA reads as TGTGCCAGCAGTGAGGTGACCGGGGAGCTGTTTTTT. This sequence encodes CASSEVTGELFF.

The rearrangement links TRBV5-1 to TRBJ2-7; 11 bases line up with TRBD1. From germline, CDR1 is SGHRS and CDR2 YFSETQ. There are 14 residues in the CDR3. The V and J ends lost 7 bases and 3 bases, in that order; junction bases with no gene match: 6. CDR3 DNA: TGCGCCAGCGCTTTGGACAGGGGGCTCTACGAGCAGTACTTC. It is translated as CASALDRGLYEQYF.

This sequence joins TRBV7-6 and TRBJ2-1, with TRBD2 matching 7 bases. The germline V gene has CDR1 SGHVS and CDR2 FNYEAQ. V lost 6 bases and J lost 6; bases outside the gene matches: 17. The CDR3 extends over 17 amino acids. The CDR3 loop is CASRSSPAGEGRNEQFF. The CDR3 region has the DNA TGTGCCAGCAGGTCATCTCCGGCGGGGGAGGGCCGCAATGAGCAGTTCTTC.

The V gene is TRBV6-5, the J gene TRBJ2-1; possible D gene TRBD2, 5 bases. Trimming left V 0 bases short and J 6 bases short, with 6 bases between. Germline-derived CDR1 and CDR2 are MNHEY and SVGAGI. The CDR3 consists of 13 residues. CDR3 sequence: CASSYSGANEQFF. The CDR3 DNA is TGTGCCAGCAGTTACTCGGGAGCCAATGAGCAGTTCTTC.

The chain uses TRBV7-9 and TRBJ2-7, with 7 bases that match TRBD2. This CDR3 is 16 amino acids long. Losses at the gene ends were 5 bases for V and 4 bases for J; bases not matched to a gene: 14. Germline assignment: CDR1 SEHNR and CDR2 FQNEAQ (reference sequence). CDR3 amino acids: CASSPPEGLIHYEQYF. The CDR3 nucleotides read TGTGCCAGCAGCCCCCCCGAGGGACTAATCCATTACGAGCAGTACTTC.

Note on this clone: Germline and junction disagree at one end, which may indicate a read error. The chain links TRBV27 to TRBJ2-3; D possibly corresponds to TRBD2 (7 bases). In germline, CDR1 is MNHEY, CDR2 SMNVEV (reference sequence). This CDR3 is built from 16 residues. Here the CDR3 DNA reads TGTGCCAGCAGTTTATGGCGTCCGGGGGGCACTGATACGCAGTATTTT. It encodes CASSLWRPGGTDTQYF.

This clone was observed a single time. V is TRBV27 and J is TRBJ2-7; maybe TRBD1 (5 bases). The V and J ends lost 2 bases and 5 bases respectively, with 7 bases between them. The CDR3 has 12 amino acids. Germline CDR1 and CDR2: MNHEY and SMNVEV (reference sequence). The CDR3 loop is CASSLQGHEQYF. DNA of the CDR3: TGTGCCAGCAGTTTACAGGGCCACGAGCAGTACTTC.

The rearrangement uses TRBV6-5 and TRBJ1-1; a weak D match, TRBD1 (5 bases). V was clipped by 10 bases and J by 1 base, with 13 bases between them. CDR1 and CDR2 (germline): MNHEY, SVGAGI. The length of the CDR3 is 13 residues. The CDR3 here is CATRGLSNTEAFF. CDR3 in DNA: TGTGCCACGAGGGGTCTCTCGAACACTGAAGCTTTCTTT.

This chain links TRBV7-2 with TRBJ1-2; possibly TRBD1 for D (5 bases). Trimming removed 5 bases from V and 0 bases from J, with 13 bases in between. This CDR3 contains 15 residues. Germline V lookup: CDR1 SGHTA, CDR2 FQGNSA. The CDR3 sequence: CASSQGTPPNYGYTF. The DNA for the CDR3 is TGTGCCAGCAGCCAGGGCACTCCTCCTAACTATGGCTACACCTTC. Combining the CDR3 with reference TRBV7-2 and TRBJ1-2 gives the whole variable domain GAGVSQSPSNKVTEKGKDVELRCDPISGHTALYWYRQSLGQGLEFLIYFQGNSAPDKSGLPSDRFSAERTGGSVSTLTIQRTQQEDSAVYLCASSQGTPPNYGYTFGSGTRLTVV.

The chain joins TRBV5-5 to TRBJ2-7; no clear D gene. This CDR3 is built from 12 residues. CDR1 is SGHKS and CDR2 is YYEKEE in the germline V gene (reference sequence). V lost 3 bases to trimming and J lost 1 base, with 5 bases between them. CDR3 nucleotides: TGTGCCAGCAGCTCGGTTTCCTACGAGCAGTACTTC. It yields the protein CASSSVSYEQYF. The full variable domain, completed using reference TRBV5-5 and TRBJ2-7, is DAGVTQSPTHLIKTRGQQVTLRCSPISGHKSVSWYQQVLGQGPQFIFQYYEKEERGRGNFPDRFSARQFPNYSSELNVNALLLGDSALYLCASSSVSYEQYFGPGTRLTVT.

The V call is TRBV4-2, the J call TRBJ2-1; tentative D call: TRBD2 (5 bases). This CDR3 has 13 amino acids. Trimming left V 3 bases short and J 6 bases short, with 9 bases between. From germline, CDR1 is LGHNA and CDR2 YNFKEQ. The CDR3 is CASSHLAVNEQFF. CDR3 DNA: TGTGCCAGCAGCCATCTAGCCGTCAATGAGCAGTTCTTC.

The rearrangement joins TRBV5-1 to TRBJ2-7; no reliable D call. This CDR3 is 13 amino acids long. From germline, CDR1 is SGHRS and CDR2 YFSETQ. V was shortened by 7 bases and J by 2 bases, with 13 bases between the two germline ends. The CDR3 nucleotides read TGCGCCAGCTCCTTTTCCTCCGCCTACGAGCAGTACTTC. Amino acid sequence: CASSFSSAYEQYF.

The J gene is TRBJ2-3, the V gene TRBV27; 9 bases fit TRBD1. V was pared by 7 bases and J by 4 bases, with 12 bases of the junction left unmatched. CDR1 MNHEY and CDR2 SMNVEV come from the germline V gene (reference sequence). The CDR3 extends over 16 amino acids. CDR3: CASTLRRGQGADTQYF. The CDR3 DNA follows: TGTGCCAGCACCCTGCGCAGGGGACAGGGCGCAGATACGCAGTATTTT.

V is TRBV6-5 and J is TRBJ2-7; D is possibly TRBD2 (6 bases). CDR1 MNHEY and CDR2 SVGAGI come from the germline V gene. Trimming took 4 bases from V and 3 from J, leaving 16 bases between them. The CDR3 extends over 15 amino acids. CDR3 loop: CASSSRKGLFYEQYF. As DNA, the CDR3 is TGTGCCAGCAGTTCCCGCAAGGGACTCTTCTACGAGCAGTACTTC.

This rearrangement joins TRBV5-3 to TRBJ2-2; TRBD2 matches at 12 bases. TRBV5-3 is flagged as an ORF with uncertain function. The CDR3 consists of 15 residues. V lost 5 bases and J lost 6; bases outside the gene matches: 5. The CDR3 bases are TGTGCCAGAAGACATCTAGCGGGAGGGCCCGGGGAGCTGTTTTTT. Amino acids: CARRHLAGGPGELFF.

The genes are TRBV6-5 and TRBJ2-1; tentatively, D is TRBD1 or TRBD2 (7 bases each). V was shortened by 7 bases and J by 9 bases, with 16 bases between the two germline ends. The CDR3 covers 13 residues. Germline V lookup: CDR1 MNHEY, CDR2 SVGAGI. The CDR3 loop reads CASTLDREGEQFF. CDR3 nucleotide sequence: TGTGCCAGCACCCTAGACAGGGAGGGTGAGCAGTTCTTC.

The chain carries TRBV27 and TRBJ1-3, with D unclear. V shed 10 bases and J shed 0 bases, with 13 bases lying between them. Germline V gene sequence: CDR1 MNHEY, CDR2 SMNVEV (reference sequence). The CDR3 totals 14 residues. The CDR3 bases are TGTGCCACGTACTCGGCGAACTCTGGAAACACCATATATTTT. It is translated as CATYSANSGNTIYF.

This clone appeared once. The chain combines TRBV11-2 with TRBJ2-7; D is unresolved. Deletions cut 0 bases from V and 1 base from J, with 7 bases between. CDR1 and CDR2 from the germline V gene are SGHAT and FQNNGV. This CDR3 region has 14 residues. CDR3 DNA sequence: TGTGCCAGCAGCTTAGATTTATATTCCTACGAGCAGTACTTC. This encodes CASSLDLYSYEQYF.

This rearrangement joins TRBV2 to TRBJ2-7, with D tentatively TRBD2 (5 bases). The CDR3 is 15 residues long. CDR1 is SNHLY, CDR2 FYNNEI, per germline. Trimming stripped 2 bases from V and 4 bases from J, with 15 bases between. The CDR3 DNA reads TGTGCCAGCAGTGAATTTTCCAGCGGAGCGTACGAGCAGTACTTC. Translated, it gives CASSEFSSGAYEQYF.

This chain connects TRBV29-1 to TRBJ1-3; D possibly corresponds to TRBD1 (5 bases). CDR3 length equals 13 residues. CDR1 is SQVTM, CDR2 ANQGSEA, per germline. The V end lost 6 bases, the J end lost 4 bases, and 13 bases lay between the germline ends. CDR3 in amino acids: CSVGDRSGNTIYF. CDR3 sequence (DNA): TGCAGCGTGGGGGACCGCTCAGGAAACACCATATATTTT.